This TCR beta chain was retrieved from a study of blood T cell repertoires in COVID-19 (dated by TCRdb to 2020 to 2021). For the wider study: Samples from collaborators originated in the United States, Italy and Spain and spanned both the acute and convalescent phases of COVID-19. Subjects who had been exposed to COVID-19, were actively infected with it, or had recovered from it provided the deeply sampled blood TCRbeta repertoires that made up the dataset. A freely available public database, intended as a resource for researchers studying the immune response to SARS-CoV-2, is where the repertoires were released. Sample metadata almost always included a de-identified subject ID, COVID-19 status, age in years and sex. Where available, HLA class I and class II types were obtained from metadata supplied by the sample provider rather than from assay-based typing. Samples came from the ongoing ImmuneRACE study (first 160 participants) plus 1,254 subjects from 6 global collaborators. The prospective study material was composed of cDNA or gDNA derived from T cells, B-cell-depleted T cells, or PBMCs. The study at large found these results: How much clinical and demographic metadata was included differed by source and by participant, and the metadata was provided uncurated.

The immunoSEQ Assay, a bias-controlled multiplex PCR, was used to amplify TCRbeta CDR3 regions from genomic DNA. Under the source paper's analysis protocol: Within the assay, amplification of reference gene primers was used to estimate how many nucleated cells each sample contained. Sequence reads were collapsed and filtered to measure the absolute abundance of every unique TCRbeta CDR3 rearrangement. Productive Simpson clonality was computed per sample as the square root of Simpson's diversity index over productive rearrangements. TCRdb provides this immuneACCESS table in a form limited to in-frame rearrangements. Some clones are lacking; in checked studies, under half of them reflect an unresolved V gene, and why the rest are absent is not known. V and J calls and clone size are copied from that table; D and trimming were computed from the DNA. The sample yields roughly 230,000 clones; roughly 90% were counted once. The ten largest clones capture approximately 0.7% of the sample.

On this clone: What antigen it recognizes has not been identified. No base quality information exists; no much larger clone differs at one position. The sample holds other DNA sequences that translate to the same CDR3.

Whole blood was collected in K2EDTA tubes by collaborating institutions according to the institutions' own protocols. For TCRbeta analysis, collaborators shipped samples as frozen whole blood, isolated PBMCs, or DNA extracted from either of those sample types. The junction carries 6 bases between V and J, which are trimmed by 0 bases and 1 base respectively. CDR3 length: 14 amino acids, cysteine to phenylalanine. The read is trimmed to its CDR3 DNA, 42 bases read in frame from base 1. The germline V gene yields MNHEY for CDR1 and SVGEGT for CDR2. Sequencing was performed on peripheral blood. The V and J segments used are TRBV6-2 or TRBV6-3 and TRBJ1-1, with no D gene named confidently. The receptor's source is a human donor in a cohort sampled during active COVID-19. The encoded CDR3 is CASSYSYGNTEAFF. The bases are TGTGCCAGCAGTTACTCATACGGGAACACTGAAGCTTTCTTT.